This entry is about one TCR beta chain. The target antigen is unknown. V lost 1 base, J lost 9 bases, and 10 bases lay in between. The CDR3 is made up of 13 amino acids. From germline, CDR1 is SGHVS and CDR2 FNYEAQ. The data stem from a study of T cell repertoires in cytomegalovirus infection. Study at large: HLA-C-restricted CMV epitopes, recently identified, and well-studied HLA-B-restricted ones were used by the study. An indication of both CMV infection and matching HLA type came from public TCR beta signatures. General study results and limits: CMV-specific TCR beta clonotypes restricted by HLA-C were the ones dominating the ex vivo response.

TCRdb passed the reads through MiXCR, listing each CDR3 protein once. The data contain 150,000 or so distinct CDR3 sequences, 20% to 25% of them seen just once; the ten biggest clones take up around a quarter. This chain joins TRBV7-6 and TRBJ1-5; TRBD1 is a possible D gene (5 bases). This sequence originates from a human donor in good health (CMV status not recorded). Some clones in this sample may be carry-over from other donors' samples. Here the sequenced sample was CD8+ T cells from cultured PBMCs, taken from culture after CMV antigen stimulation. The CDR3 region is CASSLGGAGPQHF. In DNA, the CDR3 is TGTGCCAGCAGCTTAGGGGGCGCGGGGCCCCAGCATTTT.